This T cell receptor beta chain is from a study of cytomegalovirus exposure and HLA in healthy donors. The CDR3 spans 15 residues. Germline loops: CDR1 SGHTA, CDR2 FQGTGA. V gave up 1 base and J gave up 4 bases, with 11 bases separating them. On this clone itself: Its antigen is still unknown.

General observations from the study: Presence/absence analyses assumed roughly uniform sequencing depth across donors, which may not hold. TCR beta chains numbering roughly 150 were designated cytomegalovirus-associated.

In the PCR, 60 Vbeta and 13 Jbeta primers were used. Repertoires were generated with immunoSEQ multiplex PCR, while TCRdb's copy carries only in-frame clones and drops some. The sample carries some 130,000 clones, over 75% recorded once. This rearrangement joins TRBV7-3 to TRBJ2-1; TRBD2 is a possible D gene (6 bases). This clonotype was sampled from a male donor in good health and CMV-seropositive. Input material: PBMCs. The CDR3 loop reads CASSLKAGIYNEQFF. CDR3 coding DNA: TGTGCCAGCAGCTTAAAGGCGGGGATTTACAATGAGCAGTTCTTC.